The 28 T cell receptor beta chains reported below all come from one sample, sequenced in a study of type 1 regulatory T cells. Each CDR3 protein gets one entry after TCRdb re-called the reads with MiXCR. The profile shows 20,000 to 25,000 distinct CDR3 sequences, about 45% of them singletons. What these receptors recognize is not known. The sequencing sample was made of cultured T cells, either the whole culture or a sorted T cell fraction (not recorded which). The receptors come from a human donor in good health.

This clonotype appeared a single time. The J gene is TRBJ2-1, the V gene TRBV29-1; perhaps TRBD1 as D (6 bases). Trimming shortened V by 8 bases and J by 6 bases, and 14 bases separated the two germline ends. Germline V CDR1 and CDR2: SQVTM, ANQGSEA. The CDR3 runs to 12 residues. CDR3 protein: CSLVGQINEQFF. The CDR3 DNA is TGCAGCCTTGTAGGACAGATCAATGAGCAGTTCTTC.

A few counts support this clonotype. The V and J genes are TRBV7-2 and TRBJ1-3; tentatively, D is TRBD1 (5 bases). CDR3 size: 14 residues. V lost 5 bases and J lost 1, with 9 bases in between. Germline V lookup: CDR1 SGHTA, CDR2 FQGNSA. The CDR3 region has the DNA TGTGCCAGCAGCGCAGGGTATTCTGGAAACACCATATATTTT. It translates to CASSAGYSGNTIYF. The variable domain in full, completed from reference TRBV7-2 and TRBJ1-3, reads GAGVSQSPSNKVTEKGKDVELRCDPISGHTALYWYRQSLGQGLEFLIYFQGNSAPDKSGLPSDRFSAERTGGSVSTLTIQRTQQEDSAVYLCASSAGYSGNTIYFGEGSWLTVV.

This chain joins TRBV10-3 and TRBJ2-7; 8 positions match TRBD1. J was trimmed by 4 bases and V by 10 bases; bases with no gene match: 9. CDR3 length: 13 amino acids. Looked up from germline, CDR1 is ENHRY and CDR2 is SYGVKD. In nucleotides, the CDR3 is TGTGCCACGGAGGACAGGGTTGGGTACGAGCAGTACTTC. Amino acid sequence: CATEDRVGYEQYF.

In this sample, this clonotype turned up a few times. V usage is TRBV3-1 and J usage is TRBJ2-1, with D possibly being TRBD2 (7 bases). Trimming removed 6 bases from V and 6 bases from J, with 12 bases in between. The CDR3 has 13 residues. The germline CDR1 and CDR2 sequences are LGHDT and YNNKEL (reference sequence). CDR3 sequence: CASRGGPSNEQFF. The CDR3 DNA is TGTGCCAGCAGGGGGGGGCCGAGCAATGAGCAGTTCTTC.

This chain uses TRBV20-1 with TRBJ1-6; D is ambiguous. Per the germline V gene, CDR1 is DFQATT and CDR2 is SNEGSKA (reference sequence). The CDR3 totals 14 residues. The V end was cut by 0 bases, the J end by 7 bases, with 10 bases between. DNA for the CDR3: TGCAGTGCTAGAGATTGGGCCAGCAATTCACCCCTCCACTTT. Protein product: CSARDWASNSPLHF.

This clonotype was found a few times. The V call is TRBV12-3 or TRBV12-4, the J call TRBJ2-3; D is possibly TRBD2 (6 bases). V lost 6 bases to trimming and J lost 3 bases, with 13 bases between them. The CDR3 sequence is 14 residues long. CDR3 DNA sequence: TGTGCCAGCAGACTTATGGGGGGTACAGATACGCAGTATTTT. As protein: CASRLMGGTDTQYF.

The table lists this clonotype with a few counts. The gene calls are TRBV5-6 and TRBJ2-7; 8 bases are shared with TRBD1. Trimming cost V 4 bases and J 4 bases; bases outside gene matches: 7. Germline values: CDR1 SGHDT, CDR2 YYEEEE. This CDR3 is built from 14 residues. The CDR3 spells CASSGQGLLYEQYF. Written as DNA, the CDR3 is TGTGCCAGCAGCGGACAGGGTCTTTTGTACGAGCAGTACTTC.

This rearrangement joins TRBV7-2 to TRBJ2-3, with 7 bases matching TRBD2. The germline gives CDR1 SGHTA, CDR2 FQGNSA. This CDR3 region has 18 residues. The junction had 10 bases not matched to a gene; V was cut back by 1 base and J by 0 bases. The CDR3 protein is CASSLGALAEGSTDTQYF. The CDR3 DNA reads TGTGCCAGCAGCTTAGGGGCCCTAGCGGAGGGGAGCACAGATACGCAGTATTTT.

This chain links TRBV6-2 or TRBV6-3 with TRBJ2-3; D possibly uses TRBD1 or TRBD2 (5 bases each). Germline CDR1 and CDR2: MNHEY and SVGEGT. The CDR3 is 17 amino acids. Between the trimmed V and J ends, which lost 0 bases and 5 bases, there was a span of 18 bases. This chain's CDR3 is CASSYSPGAPPLDTQYF. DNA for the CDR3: TGTGCCAGCAGTTACTCGCCCGGGGCCCCCCCTCTAGATACGCAGTATTTT.

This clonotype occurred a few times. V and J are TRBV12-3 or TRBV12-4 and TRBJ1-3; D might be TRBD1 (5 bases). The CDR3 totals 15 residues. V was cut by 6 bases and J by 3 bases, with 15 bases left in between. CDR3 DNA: TGTGCCAGCAGCTTCGCGGGGGTGAATGGAAACACCATATATTTT. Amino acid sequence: CASSFAGVNGNTIYF.

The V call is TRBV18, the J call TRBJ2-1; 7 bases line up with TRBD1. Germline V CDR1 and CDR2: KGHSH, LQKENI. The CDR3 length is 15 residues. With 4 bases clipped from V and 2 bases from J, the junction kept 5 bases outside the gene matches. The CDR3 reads CASSLRGLTYNEQFF. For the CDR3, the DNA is TGTGCCAGCTCACTCAGGGGGTTGACCTACAATGAGCAGTTCTTC.

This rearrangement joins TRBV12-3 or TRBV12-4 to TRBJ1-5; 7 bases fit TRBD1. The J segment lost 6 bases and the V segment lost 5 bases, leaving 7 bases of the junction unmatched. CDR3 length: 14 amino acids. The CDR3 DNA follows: TGTGCCAGCAGTCCCGGACAGGAAAGTCAGCCCCAGCATTTT. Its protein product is CASSPGQESQPQHF.

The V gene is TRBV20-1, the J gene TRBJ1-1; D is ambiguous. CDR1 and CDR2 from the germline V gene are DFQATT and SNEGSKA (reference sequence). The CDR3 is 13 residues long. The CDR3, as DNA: TGCAGCCCTAGGCACGGGGTGAGTCACCTAGCTTTCTTT. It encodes CSPRHGVSHLAFF.

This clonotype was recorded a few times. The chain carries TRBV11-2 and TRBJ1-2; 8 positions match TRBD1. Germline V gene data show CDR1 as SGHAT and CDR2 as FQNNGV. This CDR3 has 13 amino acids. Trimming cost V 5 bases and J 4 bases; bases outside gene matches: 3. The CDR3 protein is CASSRTGGYGYTF. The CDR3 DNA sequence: TGTGCCAGCAGCCGCACAGGGGGCTATGGCTACACCTTC.

The DNA of the CDR3 is TGTGCCAGCAGCCAAGTATCCGGGAATTATGGCTACACCTTC. Amino acids: CASSQVSGNYGYTF. This chain links TRBV4-2 with TRBJ1-2; D gene ambiguous. V was cut by 1 base and J by 5 bases, with 11 bases left in between. Germline lookup yields CDR1 LGHNA and CDR2 YNFKEQ. The CDR3 totals 14 residues.

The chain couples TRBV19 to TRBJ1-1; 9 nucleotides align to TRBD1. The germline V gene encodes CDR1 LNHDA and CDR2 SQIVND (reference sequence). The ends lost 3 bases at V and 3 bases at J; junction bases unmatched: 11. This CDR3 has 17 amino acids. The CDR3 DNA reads TGTGCCAGTAGTATCGGGACAGGGCGACTGATAGACACTGAAGCTTTCTTT. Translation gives CASSIGTGRLIDTEAFF.

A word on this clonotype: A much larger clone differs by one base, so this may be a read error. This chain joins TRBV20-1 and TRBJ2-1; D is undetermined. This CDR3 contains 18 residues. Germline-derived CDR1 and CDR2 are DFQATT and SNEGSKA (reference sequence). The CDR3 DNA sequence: TGCAATGCTAGAGATCGAGGCCTCGGCCGAAGCTCCTACAATGAGCAGTTCTTC. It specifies CNARDRGLGRSSYNEQFF.

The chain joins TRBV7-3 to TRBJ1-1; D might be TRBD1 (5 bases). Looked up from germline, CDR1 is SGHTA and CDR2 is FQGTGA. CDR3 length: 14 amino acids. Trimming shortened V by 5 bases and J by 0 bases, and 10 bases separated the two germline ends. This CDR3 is CASSAGTVNTEAFF. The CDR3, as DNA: TGTGCCAGCAGCGCCGGGACGGTGAACACTGAAGCTTTCTTT. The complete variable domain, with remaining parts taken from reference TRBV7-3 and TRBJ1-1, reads GAGVSQTPSNKVTEKGKYVELRCDPISGHTALYWYRQSLGQGPEFLIYFQGTGAADDSGLPNDRFFAVRPEGSVSTLKIQRTERGDSAVYLCASSAGTVNTEAFFGQGTRLTVV.

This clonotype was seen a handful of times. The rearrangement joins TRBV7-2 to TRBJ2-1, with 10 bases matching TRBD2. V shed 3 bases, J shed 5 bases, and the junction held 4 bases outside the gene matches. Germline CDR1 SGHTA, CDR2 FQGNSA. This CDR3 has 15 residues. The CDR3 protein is CASSFWTSGNNEQFF. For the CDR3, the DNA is TGTGCCAGCAGCTTTTGGACTAGCGGCAACAATGAGCAGTTCTTC. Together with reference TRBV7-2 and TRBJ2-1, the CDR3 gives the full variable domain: GAGVSQSPSNKVTEKGKDVELRCDPISGHTALYWYRQSLGQGLEFLIYFQGNSAPDKSGLPSDRFSAERTGGSVSTLTIQRTQQEDSAVYLCASSFWTSGNNEQFFGPGTRLTVL.

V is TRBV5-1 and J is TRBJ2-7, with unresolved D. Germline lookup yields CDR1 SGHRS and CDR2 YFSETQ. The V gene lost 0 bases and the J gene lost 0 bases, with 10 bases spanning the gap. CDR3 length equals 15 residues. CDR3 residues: CASSLAQYPSYEQYF. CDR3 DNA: TGCGCCAGCAGCTTGGCTCAGTATCCCTCCTACGAGCAGTACTTC.

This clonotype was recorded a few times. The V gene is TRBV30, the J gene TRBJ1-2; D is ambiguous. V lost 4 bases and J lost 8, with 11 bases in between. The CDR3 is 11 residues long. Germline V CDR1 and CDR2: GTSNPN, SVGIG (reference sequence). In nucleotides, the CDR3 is TGTGCCTGGATGGGAGCCCGCGGCTACACCTTC. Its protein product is CAWMGARGYTF.

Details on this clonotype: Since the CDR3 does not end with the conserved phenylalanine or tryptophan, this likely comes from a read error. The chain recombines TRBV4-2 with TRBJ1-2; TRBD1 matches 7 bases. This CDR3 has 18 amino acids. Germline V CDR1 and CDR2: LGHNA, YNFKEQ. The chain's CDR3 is CASSQASGRRQGSYCYTI. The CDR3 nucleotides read TGTGCCAGCAGCCAAGCTTCAGGGAGAAGACAGGGAAGCTATTGCTACACCATC.

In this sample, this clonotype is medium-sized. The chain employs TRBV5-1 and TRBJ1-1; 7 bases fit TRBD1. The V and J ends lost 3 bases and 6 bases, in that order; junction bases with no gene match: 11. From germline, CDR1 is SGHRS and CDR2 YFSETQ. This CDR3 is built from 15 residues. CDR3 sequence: CASSSQGGLGPEAFF. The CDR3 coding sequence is TGCGCCAGCAGCTCTCAGGGGGGATTGGGTCCTGAAGCTTTCTTT.

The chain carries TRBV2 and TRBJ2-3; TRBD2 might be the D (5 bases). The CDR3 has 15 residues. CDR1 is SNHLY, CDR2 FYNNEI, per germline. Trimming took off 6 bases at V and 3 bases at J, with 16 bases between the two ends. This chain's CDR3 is CASSERGLDTDTQYF. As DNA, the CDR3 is TGTGCCAGCAGCGAACGTGGACTGGATACAGATACGCAGTATTTT.

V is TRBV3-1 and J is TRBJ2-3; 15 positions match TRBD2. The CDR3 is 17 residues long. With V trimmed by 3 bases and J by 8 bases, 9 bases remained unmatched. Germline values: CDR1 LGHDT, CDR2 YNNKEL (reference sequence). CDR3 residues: CASSQSPGLAGGGTQYF. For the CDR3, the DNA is TGTGCCAGCAGCCAGAGCCCGGGACTAGCGGGGGGAGGTACGCAGTATTTT.

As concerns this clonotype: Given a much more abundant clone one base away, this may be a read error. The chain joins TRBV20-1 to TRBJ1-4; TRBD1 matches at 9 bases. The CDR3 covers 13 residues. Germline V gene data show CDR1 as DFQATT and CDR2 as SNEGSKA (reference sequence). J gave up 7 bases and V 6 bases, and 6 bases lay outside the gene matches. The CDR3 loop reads CSAEDRGREKLFF. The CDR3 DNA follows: TGCAGTGCCGAGGACAGGGGTCGTGAAAAACTGTTTTTT.

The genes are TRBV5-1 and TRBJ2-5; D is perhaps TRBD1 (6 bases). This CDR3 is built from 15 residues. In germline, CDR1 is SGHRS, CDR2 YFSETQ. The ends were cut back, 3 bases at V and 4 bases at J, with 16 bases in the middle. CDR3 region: CASSSGQHIGETQYF. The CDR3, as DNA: TGCGCCAGCAGCTCAGGACAGCATATTGGAGAGACCCAGTACTTC.

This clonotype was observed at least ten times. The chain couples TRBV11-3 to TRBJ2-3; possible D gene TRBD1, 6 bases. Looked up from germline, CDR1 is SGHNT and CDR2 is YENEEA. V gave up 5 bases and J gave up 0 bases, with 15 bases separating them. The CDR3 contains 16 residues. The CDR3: CASSPGKGHSTDTQYF. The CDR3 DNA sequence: TGTGCCAGCAGCCCGGGGAAGGGACACAGCACAGATACGCAGTATTTT.